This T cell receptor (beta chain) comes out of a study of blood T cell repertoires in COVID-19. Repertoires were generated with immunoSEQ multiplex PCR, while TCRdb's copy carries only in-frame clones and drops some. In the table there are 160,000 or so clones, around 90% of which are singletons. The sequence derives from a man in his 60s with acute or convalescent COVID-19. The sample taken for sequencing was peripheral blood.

The CDR3 is CASSLFAGTSGDNEQFF. The DNA for the CDR3 is TGTGCCAGCAGCTTATTTGCTGGGACTAGCGGCGACAATGAGCAGTTCTTC. The V gene is TRBV7-2, the J gene TRBJ2-1; TRBD2 aligns across 11 bases. V shed 2 bases and J 5 bases; nucleotides not matched to a gene: 8. This CDR3 is built from 17 residues. CDR1 is SGHTA and CDR2 is FQGNSA in the germline V gene.